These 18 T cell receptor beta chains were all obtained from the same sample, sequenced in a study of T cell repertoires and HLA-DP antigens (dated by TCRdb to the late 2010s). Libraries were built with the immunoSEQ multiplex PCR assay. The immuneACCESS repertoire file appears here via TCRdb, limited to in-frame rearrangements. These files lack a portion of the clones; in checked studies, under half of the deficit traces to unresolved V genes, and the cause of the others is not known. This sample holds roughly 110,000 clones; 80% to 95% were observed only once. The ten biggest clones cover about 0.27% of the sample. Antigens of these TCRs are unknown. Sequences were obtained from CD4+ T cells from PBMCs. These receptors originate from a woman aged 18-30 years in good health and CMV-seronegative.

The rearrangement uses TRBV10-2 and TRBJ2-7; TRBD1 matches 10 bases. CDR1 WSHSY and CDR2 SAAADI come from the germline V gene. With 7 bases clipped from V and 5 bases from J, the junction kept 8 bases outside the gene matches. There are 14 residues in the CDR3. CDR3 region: CASTNDRGRDEQYF. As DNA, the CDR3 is TGCGCCAGCACTAACGACAGGGGGCGCGACGAGCAGTACTTC.

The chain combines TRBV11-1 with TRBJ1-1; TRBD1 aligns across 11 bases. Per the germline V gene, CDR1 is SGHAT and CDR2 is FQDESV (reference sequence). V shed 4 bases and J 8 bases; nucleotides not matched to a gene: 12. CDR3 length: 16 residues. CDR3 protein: CASSSESGQGAVEAFF. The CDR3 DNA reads TGTGCCAGCAGCTCAGAGTCAGGACAGGGGGCTGTCGAAGCTTTCTTT.

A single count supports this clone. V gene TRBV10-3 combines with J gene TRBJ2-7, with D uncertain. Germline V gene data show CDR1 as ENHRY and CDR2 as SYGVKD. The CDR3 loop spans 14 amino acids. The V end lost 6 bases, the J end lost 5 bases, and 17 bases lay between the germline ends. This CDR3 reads CAIRPAEFAHEQYF. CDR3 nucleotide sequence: TGTGCCATCAGACCGGCGGAGTTCGCCCACGAGCAGTACTTC.

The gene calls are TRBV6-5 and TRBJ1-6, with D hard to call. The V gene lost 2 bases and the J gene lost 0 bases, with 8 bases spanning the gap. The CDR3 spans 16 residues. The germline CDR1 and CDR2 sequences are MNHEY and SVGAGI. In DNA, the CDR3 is TGTGCCAGCAGTTACACGACATTCTCCTATAATTCACCCCTCCACTTT. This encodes CASSYTTFSYNSPLHF.

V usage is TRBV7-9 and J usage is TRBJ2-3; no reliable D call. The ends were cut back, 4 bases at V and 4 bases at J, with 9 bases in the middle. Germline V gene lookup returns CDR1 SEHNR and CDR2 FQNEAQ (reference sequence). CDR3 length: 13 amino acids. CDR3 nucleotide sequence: TGTGCCAGCAGCTGGGCAGAGGCAGATACGCAGTATTTT. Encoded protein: CASSWAEADTQYF.

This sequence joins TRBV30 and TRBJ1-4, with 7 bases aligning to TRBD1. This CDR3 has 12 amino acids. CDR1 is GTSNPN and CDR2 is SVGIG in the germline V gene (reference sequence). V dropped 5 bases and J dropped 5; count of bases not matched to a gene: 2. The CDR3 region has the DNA TGTGCCTGGGGCAGGGGGAATGAAAAACTGTTTTTT. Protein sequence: CAWGRGNEKLFF.

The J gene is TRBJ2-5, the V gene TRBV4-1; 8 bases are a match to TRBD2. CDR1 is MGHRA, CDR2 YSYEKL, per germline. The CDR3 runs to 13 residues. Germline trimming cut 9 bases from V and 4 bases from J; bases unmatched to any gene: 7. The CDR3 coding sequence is TGCGCCAGTGGGTTAGCGGGAATAGAGACCCAGTACTTC. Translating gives CASGLAGIETQYF.

DNA for the CDR3: TGTGCCAGCAGTAGGAAGGGATACGAGCAGTACTTC. The encoded protein is CASSRKGYEQYF. The rearrangement joins TRBV27 to TRBJ2-7; D remains ambiguous. Germline V CDR1 and CDR2: MNHEY, SMNVEV (reference sequence). Trimming shortened V by 5 bases and J by 4 bases, and 9 bases separated the two germline ends. This CDR3 has 12 residues.

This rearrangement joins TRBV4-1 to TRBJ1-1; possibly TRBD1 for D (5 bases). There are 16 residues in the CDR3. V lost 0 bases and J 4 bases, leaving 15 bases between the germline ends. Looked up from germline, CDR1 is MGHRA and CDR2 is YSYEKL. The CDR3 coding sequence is TGCGCCAGCAGCCAAGATGTGGGGGTCGTTGGCACTGAAGCTTTCTTT. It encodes CASSQDVGVVGTEAFF.

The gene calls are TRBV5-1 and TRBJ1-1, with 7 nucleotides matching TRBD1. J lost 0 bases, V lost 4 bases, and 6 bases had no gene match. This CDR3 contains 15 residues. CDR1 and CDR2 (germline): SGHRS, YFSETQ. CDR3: CASSGTGTVNTEAFF. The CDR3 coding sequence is TGCGCCAGCAGCGGAACCGGGACAGTGAACACTGAAGCTTTCTTT.

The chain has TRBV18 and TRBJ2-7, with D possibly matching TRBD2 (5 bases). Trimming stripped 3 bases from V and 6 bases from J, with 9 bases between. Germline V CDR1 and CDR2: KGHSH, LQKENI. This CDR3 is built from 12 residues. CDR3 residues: CASSPGRGEQYV. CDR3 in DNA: TGTGCCAGCTCACCGGGCCGGGGCGAGCAGTACGTC.

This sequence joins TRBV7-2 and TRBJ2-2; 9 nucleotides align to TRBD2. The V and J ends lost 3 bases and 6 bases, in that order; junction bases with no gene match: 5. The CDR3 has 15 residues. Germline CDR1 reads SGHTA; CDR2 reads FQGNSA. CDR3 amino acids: CASSFPVAGAGELFF. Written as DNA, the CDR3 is TGTGCCAGCAGCTTCCCTGTAGCGGGAGCCGGGGAGCTGTTTTTT. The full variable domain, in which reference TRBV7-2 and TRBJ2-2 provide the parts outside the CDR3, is GAGVSQSPSNKVTEKGKDVELRCDPISGHTALYWYRQSLGQGLEFLIYFQGNSAPDKSGLPSDRFSAERTGGSVSTLTIQRTQQEDSAVYLCASSFPVAGAGELFFGEGSRLTVL.

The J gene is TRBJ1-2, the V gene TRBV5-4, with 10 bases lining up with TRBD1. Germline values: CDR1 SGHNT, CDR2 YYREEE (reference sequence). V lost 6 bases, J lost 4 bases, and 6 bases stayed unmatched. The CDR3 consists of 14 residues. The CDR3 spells CASTRQGAGYGYTF. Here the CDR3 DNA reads TGTGCCAGCACCAGACAGGGGGCGGGCTATGGCTACACCTTC.

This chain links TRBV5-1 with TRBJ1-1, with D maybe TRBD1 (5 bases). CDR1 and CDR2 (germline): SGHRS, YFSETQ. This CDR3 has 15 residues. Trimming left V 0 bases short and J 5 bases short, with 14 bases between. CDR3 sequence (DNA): TGCGCCAGCAGCTTGGACCCGATAGGGGAGACTGAAGCTTTCTTT. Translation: CASSLDPIGETEAFF.

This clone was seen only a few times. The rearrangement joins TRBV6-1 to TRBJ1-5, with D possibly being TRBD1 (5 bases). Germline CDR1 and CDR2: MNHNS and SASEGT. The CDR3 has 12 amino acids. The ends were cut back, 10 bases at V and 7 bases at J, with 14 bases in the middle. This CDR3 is CATEGLGQPQHF. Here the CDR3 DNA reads TGTGCCACAGAGGGGCTGGGGCAGCCCCAGCATTTT.

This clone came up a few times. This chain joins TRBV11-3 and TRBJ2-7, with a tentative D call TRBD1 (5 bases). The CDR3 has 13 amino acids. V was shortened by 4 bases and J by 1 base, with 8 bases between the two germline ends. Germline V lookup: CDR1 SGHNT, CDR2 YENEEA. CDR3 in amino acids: CASSSTGSYEQYF. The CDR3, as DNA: TGTGCCAGCAGCTCTACAGGATCCTACGAGCAGTACTTC. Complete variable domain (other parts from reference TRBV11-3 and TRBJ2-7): EAGVVQSPRYKIIEKKQPVAFWCNPISGHNTLYWYLQNLGQGPELLIRYENEEAVDDSQLPKDRFSAERLKGVDSTLKIQPAELGDSAVYLCASSSTGSYEQYFGPGTRLTVT.

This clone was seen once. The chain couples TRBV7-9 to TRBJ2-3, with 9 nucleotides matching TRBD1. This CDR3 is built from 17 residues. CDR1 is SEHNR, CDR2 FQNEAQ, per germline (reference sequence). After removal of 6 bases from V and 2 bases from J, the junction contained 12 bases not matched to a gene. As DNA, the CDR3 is TGTGCCAGCAGTCATTCCGGGACAGGGTCTTTCACAGATACGCAGTATTTT. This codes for CASSHSGTGSFTDTQYF.

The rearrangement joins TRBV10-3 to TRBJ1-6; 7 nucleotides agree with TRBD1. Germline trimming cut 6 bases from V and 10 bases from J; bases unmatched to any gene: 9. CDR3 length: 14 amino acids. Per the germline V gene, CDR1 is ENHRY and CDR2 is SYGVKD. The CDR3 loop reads CAIRSTGSVSPLHF. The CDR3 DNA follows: TGTGCCATCAGATCGACAGGGTCGGTCTCACCCCTCCACTTT.